These 26 T cell receptor beta chains originate from one sample sequenced in a study of T cell changes during pregnancy in multiple sclerosis. Libraries were prepared by immunoSEQ multiplex PCR; TCRdb keeps only in-frame clonotypes and omits some of them. The sample has 40,000 to 60,000 clones; 85% to 95% are singletons. The input for sequencing was CD8+ T cells from peripheral blood mononuclear cells, taken in the first trimester of pregnancy. Source of these receptors: a female donor with multiple sclerosis, enrolled in a pregnancy study.

The V gene is TRBV28, the J gene TRBJ2-5, with D tentatively TRBD2 (6 bases). The CDR3 has 15 amino acids. V was clipped by 3 bases and J by 5 bases, with 16 bases between them. CDR1 is MDHEN, CDR2 SYDVKM, per germline. The CDR3 region has the DNA TGTGCCAGCAGTTTGCAAACTAGCTTCAGGGAGACCCAGTACTTC. Its protein product is CASSLQTSFRETQYF.

The genes are TRBV2 and TRBJ2-5; the D gene is possibly TRBD1 (7 bases). This CDR3 spans 15 amino acids. Trimming removed 2 bases at V and 7 bases at J, with 17 bases between. From germline, CDR1 is SNHLY and CDR2 FYNNEI. The CDR3 protein is CASSETRGVKGTQYF. The CDR3 DNA is TGTGCCAGCAGTGAAACCAGGGGGGTGAAAGGGACCCAGTACTTC. The variable domain in full, completed from reference TRBV2 and TRBJ2-5, reads EPEVTQTPSHQVTQMGQEVILRCVPISNHLYFYWYRQILGQKVEFLVSFYNNEISEKSEIFDDQFSVERPDGSNFTLKIRSTKLEDSAMYFCASSETRGVKGTQYFGPGTRLLVL.

The chain joins TRBV5-1 to TRBJ2-5; 9 bases match TRBD1. CDR3 size: 21 residues. With 3 bases clipped from V and 5 bases from J, the junction kept 26 bases outside the gene matches. Germline CDR1 is SGHRS and CDR2 is YFSETQ. The CDR3 sequence is CASSSLHTIPGQGSLGETQYF. The CDR3 DNA reads TGCGCCAGCAGCTCCCTACACACTATACCGGGACAGGGAAGTCTCGGGGAGACCCAGTACTTC.

This chain links TRBV27 with TRBJ2-7; D perhaps matches TRBD1 (7 bases). Germline V gene sequence: CDR1 MNHEY, CDR2 SMNVEV (reference sequence). The CDR3 is 14 residues long. V was shortened by 1 base and J by 6 bases, with 13 bases between the two germline ends. CDR3 sequence: CASSLLEGASEQYF. CDR3 bases: TGTGCCAGCAGTTTATTGGAGGGGGCGAGCGAGCAGTACTTC.

The chain has TRBV7-9 and TRBJ2-2; tentative D call: TRBD1 (6 bases). The V and J ends lost 10 bases and 1 base respectively, with 10 bases between them. Germline V gene data show CDR1 as SEHNR and CDR2 as FQNEAQ (reference sequence). This CDR3 is built from 13 residues. Written as DNA, the CDR3 is TGTGCCACTCCAGGGGAGAACACCGGGGAGCTGTTTTTT. It encodes CATPGENTGELFF. Complete variable domain (other parts from reference TRBV7-9 and TRBJ2-2): DTGVSQNPRHKITKRGQNVTFRCDPISEHNRLYWYRQTLGQGPEFLTYFQNEAQLEKSRLLSDRFSAERPKGSFSTLEIQRTEQGDSAMYLCATPGENTGELFFGEGSRLTVL.

The chain couples TRBV30 to TRBJ1-1, with 12 nucleotides matching TRBD1. J gave up 0 bases and V 2 bases, and 7 bases lay outside the gene matches. In germline, CDR1 is GTSNPN, CDR2 SVGIG (reference sequence). The CDR3 spans 17 residues. The CDR3 sequence is CAWSSGTGGALNTEAFF. CDR3 nucleotides: TGTGCCTGGAGTTCGGGGACAGGGGGCGCCTTGAACACTGAAGCTTTCTTT.

The V and J genes are TRBV2 and TRBJ2-3, with 13 bases aligning to TRBD2. This CDR3 contains 22 residues. From germline, CDR1 is SNHLY and CDR2 FYNNEI. J gave up 1 base and V 1 base, and 17 bases lay outside the gene matches. CDR3 sequence (DNA): TGTGCCAGCAGTGAAGAAGGGGGCACAAGGACTAGCGGGAGTTGGGGCACAGATACGCAGTATTTT. Its protein product is CASSEEGGTRTSGSWGTDTQYF. The full variable domain, its missing parts supplied by reference TRBV2 and TRBJ2-3, is EPEVTQTPSHQVTQMGQEVILRCVPISNHLYFYWYRQILGQKVEFLVSFYNNEISEKSEIFDDQFSVERPDGSNFTLKIRSTKLEDSAMYFCASSEEGGTRTSGSWGTDTQYFGPGTRLTVL.

V usage is TRBV4-3 and J usage is TRBJ2-7; no firm D call. This CDR3 comprises 14 residues. Trimming shortened V by 0 bases and J by 0 bases, and 6 bases separated the two germline ends. Germline CDR1 reads LGHNA; CDR2 reads YSLEER. CDR3 nucleotides: TGCGCCAGCAGCCAAGATGTGGCCTCCTACGAGCAGTACTTC. Protein product: CASSQDVASYEQYF.

The V gene is TRBV25-1, the J gene TRBJ2-1; 12 bases are shared with TRBD2. Germline lookup yields CDR1 MGHDK and CDR2 SYGVNS. V shed 10 bases, J shed 2 bases, and the junction held 3 bases outside the gene matches. The CDR3 totals 14 residues. CDR3 in amino acids: CATGTSGPYNEQFF. CDR3 DNA sequence: TGTGCCACCGGGACTAGCGGGCCCTACAATGAGCAGTTCTTC.

The V call is TRBV5-4, the J call TRBJ2-4, with TRBD1 matching 11 bases. This CDR3 is 19 amino acids long. The V gene's germline CDR1 is SGHNT and CDR2 YYREEE (reference sequence). The trim removed 4 bases at V and 0 bases at J, leaving 12 bases unmatched. The CDR3 DNA follows: TGTGCCAGCAGCAAGGGGGACAGGGGGGTAACCTTAGCCAAAAACATTCAGTACTTC. As protein: CASSKGDRGVTLAKNIQYF.

J is TRBJ2-1 and V is TRBV19, with 7 bases lining up with TRBD1. Germline V gives CDR1 LNHDA, CDR2 SQIVND (reference sequence). Trimming cost V 6 bases and J 2 bases; bases outside gene matches: 4. The CDR3 extends over 14 amino acids. CDR3 coding DNA: TGTGCCAGTAGCACAGGGGTCACCTACAATGAGCAGTTCTTC. The encoded protein is CASSTGVTYNEQFF. Supplemented by reference TRBV19 and TRBJ2-1, the full variable domain reads DGGITQSPKYLFRKEGQNVTLSCEQNLNHDAMYWYRQDPGQGLRLIYYSQIVNDFQKGDIAEGYSVSREKKESFPLTVTSAQKNPTAFYLCASSTGVTYNEQFFGPGTRLTVL.

This clone came up once. The V and J genes are TRBV30 and TRBJ2-1; tentative D call: TRBD2 (6 bases). The CDR3 has 14 amino acids. The germline gives CDR1 GTSNPN, CDR2 SVGIG (reference sequence). Deletions cut 3 bases from V and 7 bases from J, with 16 bases between. The CDR3, as DNA: TGTGCCTGGAGGGGGGGAGTGGATGGGAATGAGCAGTTCTTC. Translating it yields CAWRGGVDGNEQFF.

The chain employs TRBV27 and TRBJ2-2; unclear D gene. Trimming pared 9 bases from V and 7 bases from J, leaving 6 bases between. Looked up from germline, CDR1 is MNHEY and CDR2 is SMNVEV (reference sequence). The CDR3 is made up of 10 amino acids. CDR3 coding DNA: TGTGCCAGGGGCCTCGGGGAGCTGTTTTTT. It translates to CARGLGELFF.

The chain is built from TRBV6-1 and TRBJ2-7; D gene ambiguous. This CDR3 is 14 amino acids long. Trimming removed 1 base from V and 2 bases from J, with 9 bases in between. From germline, CDR1 is MNHNS and CDR2 SASEGT. CDR3 amino acids: CASSEDAAAYEQYF. The CDR3 nucleotides read TGTGCCAGCAGTGAAGACGCGGCGGCCTACGAGCAGTACTTC.

J is TRBJ2-7 and V is TRBV28; TRBD1 might be the D (7 bases). The CDR3 consists of 15 residues. Per germline, CDR1 MDHEN and CDR2 SYDVKM. Between the trimmed V and J ends, which lost 8 bases and 0 bases, there was a span of 17 bases. The CDR3 loop is CASSWRGQSSYEQYF. The CDR3 nucleotides read TGTGCCAGCTCTTGGAGGGGGCAAAGCTCCTACGAGCAGTACTTC.

The rearrangement links TRBV5-4 to TRBJ1-2; 9 bases map to TRBD1. The CDR3 totals 14 residues. Germline CDR1 is SGHNT and CDR2 is YYREEE (reference sequence). V shed 4 bases, J shed 6 bases, and the junction held 7 bases outside the gene matches. The CDR3 DNA reads as TGTGCCAGCAGCGGACAGGGGAATTTCAATGGCTACACCTTC. It encodes CASSGQGNFNGYTF.

The rearrangement joins TRBV6-6 to TRBJ2-1, with 7 bases matching TRBD1. Trimming removed 6 bases from V and 7 bases from J; junction bases left unmatched: 0. The CDR3 extends over 11 amino acids. Germline values: CDR1 MNHNY, CDR2 SVGAGI (reference sequence). In nucleotides, the CDR3 is TGTGCCAGCAGACAGGGGAATGAGCAGTTCTTC. It translates to CASRQGNEQFF.

The chain joins TRBV14 to TRBJ2-7; D gene unclear. From germline, CDR1 is SGHDN and CDR2 FVKESK. V was shortened by 5 bases and J by 0 bases, with 11 bases between the two germline ends. The CDR3 consists of 14 residues. The CDR3 sequence is CASSISVNSYEQYF. In nucleotides, the CDR3 is TGTGCCAGCAGCATTTCGGTCAACTCCTACGAGCAGTACTTC.

The rearrangement joins TRBV6-5 to TRBJ2-7; TRBD2 matches at 12 bases. Germline V CDR1 and CDR2: MNHEY, SVGAGI. The V and J ends lost 5 bases and 6 bases, in that order; junction bases with no gene match: 5. The CDR3 is made up of 14 amino acids. CDR3 DNA sequence: TGTGCCAGCAGTCTAGGACTAGCGGGGACCGAGCAGTACTTC. It yields the protein CASSLGLAGTEQYF.

This sequence joins TRBV5-1 and TRBJ2-1; TRBD2 might be the D (5 bases). Trimming removed 5 bases from V and 8 bases from J, with 14 bases in between. CDR3 length: 13 residues. CDR1 SGHRS and CDR2 YFSETQ come from the germline V gene. The DNA of the CDR3 is TGCGCCAGCAGTTCCCCGCCCGGGGATGAGCAGTTCTTC. Its protein product is CASSSPPGDEQFF.

The chain has TRBV5-1 and TRBJ2-7, with 8 nucleotides matching TRBD2. This CDR3 region has 16 residues. V trimming: 2 bases; J trimming: 0 bases; junction bases outside the gene matches: 7. Germline CDR1 is SGHRS and CDR2 is YFSETQ. CDR3 nucleotide sequence: TGCGCCAGCAGCTTAGGACTAGCAGAGAGCTCCTACGAGCAGTACTTC. This sequence encodes CASSLGLAESSYEQYF.

The V and J genes are TRBV10-2 and TRBJ2-7, with 7 positions matching TRBD2. This CDR3 spans 14 amino acids. V gave up 5 bases and J gave up 4 bases; unmatched junction bases: 8. Germline values: CDR1 WSHSY, CDR2 SAAADI. CDR3 nucleotide sequence: TGCGCCAGCAGTTTGAGCGGGACTCCTTACGAGCAGTACTTC. Translated: CASSLSGTPYEQYF.

CDR3 coding DNA: TGTGCCAGCAGCGTAGGCGGGAGGGCATACAATGAGCAGTTCTTC. This sequence encodes CASSVGGRAYNEQFF. The chain uses TRBV9 and TRBJ2-1; 9 bases line up with TRBD2. The CDR3 has 15 residues. Germline assignment: CDR1 SGDLS and CDR2 YYNGEE. After removal of 0 bases from V and 4 bases from J, the junction contained 2 bases not matched to a gene.

The chain joins TRBV6-5 to TRBJ2-6, with D tentatively TRBD2 (6 bases). Germline-derived CDR1 and CDR2 are MNHEY and SVGAGI. The CDR3 consists of 15 residues. Trimming cost V 5 bases and J 0 bases, with 8 bases left between them. DNA of the CDR3: TGTGCCAGCAGTAGGGAGGCCTCTGGGGCCAACGTCCTGACTTTC. This encodes CASSREASGANVLTF.

This clone showed up just once. Other DNA sequences of this sample code for an identical CDR3. The CDR3 loop is CASSLSRGYEQYF. The CDR3 nucleotides read TGTGCCAGCAGTTTATCGAGAGGCTACGAGCAGTACTTC. The chain couples TRBV27 to TRBJ2-7, with no clear D. Trimming pared 0 bases from V and 3 bases from J, leaving 6 bases between. CDR1 MNHEY and CDR2 SMNVEV come from the germline V gene (reference sequence). The length of the CDR3 is 13 residues.

This clone was seen once. The rearrangement links TRBV7-8 to TRBJ2-1, with TRBD1 identical over 12 bases. The trim removed 4 bases at V and 12 bases at J, leaving 7 bases unmatched. The CDR3 sequence is 14 residues long. Per the germline V gene, CDR1 is SGHVS and CDR2 is FQNEAQ. The CDR3 region is CASSWGQGALVQFF. As DNA, the CDR3 is TGTGCCAGCAGCTGGGGACAGGGGGCTTTGGTGCAGTTCTTC.